The rows below give T cell receptor beta chains drawn from one sample of a study of naive and memory T cell subsets. One entry per CDR3 protein results from TCRdb running MiXCR on the UMI-ligation and nested PCR reads. This sample has roughly 140,000 distinct CDR3 sequences; approximately 15% occur once, and the top ten carry about 0.14%. Sample: naive CD4+ T cells from blood. These receptors came from a human donor in good health. CDR3s include the opening cysteine and the closing phenylalanine or tryptophan. The D gene is left open where the match is weak. Size tells how often a clone was seen (once, few, many) or the class of an expanded clone, and some rows leave it out.

CDR3 DNA	CDR3 protein	J gene	clone size	D gene	V gene
TGTGCCAGCAGCCGGGACAGCGGAAACACCATATATTTT	CASSRDSGNTIYF	TRBJ1-3	NA	TRBD1	TRBV12-3/TRBV12-4
TGTGCCAGCAGCCTCGGCCCGACAGGGCACTCCTACGAGCAGTACTTC	CASSLGPTGHSYEQYF	TRBJ2-7	NA	TRBD1	TRBV6-9
TGTGCCAGCACGACCCGAGGGGAGCTGGAGACCCAGTACTTC	CASTTRGELETQYF	TRBJ2-5	NA	NA	TRBV28
TGTGCCAGCAGCCAACCTAGCCGGGCCGGGGAGCTGTTTTTT	CASSQPSRAGELFF	TRBJ2-2	few	NA	TRBV3-1
TGTGCCAGCAGTGAAAATTGGGGGTCTGAGCAGTTCTTC	CASSENWGSEQFF	TRBJ2-1	NA	NA	TRBV2
TGTGCCAGCAGTCACACGCGATCAGGGGGCTCGGATGGCTACACCTTC	CASSHTRSGGSDGYTF	TRBJ1-2	few	TRBD1	TRBV3-1
TGCAGTGCTATCCCGTTGGTCTCTGGAAACACCATATATTTT	CSAIPLVSGNTIYF	TRBJ1-3	many	NA	TRBV20-1
TGTGCCAGCAGCTTTTACGACAGGGACAATCAGCCCCAGCATTTT	CASSFYDRDNQPQHF	TRBJ1-5	few	TRBD1	TRBV5-5
TGTGCCAGCAGCCTGTTGGACAGGAATAATTCACCCCTCCACTTT	CASSLLDRNNSPLHF	TRBJ1-6	few	TRBD1	TRBV12-3/TRBV12-4
TGTGCCAGCAGCTTGGTAGGGGGTGCCCTCTACGAGCAGTACTTC	CASSLVGGALYEQYF	TRBJ2-7	few	NA	TRBV5-6
TGTGCCACCGGCGGGAGGGCCTACGAGCAGTACTTC	CATGGRAYEQYF	TRBJ2-7	NA	TRBD2	TRBV10-3
TGTGCCAGCTCACCAAGTAGCGGGAGGGCCTACGAGCAGTACTTC	CASSPSSGRAYEQYF	TRBJ2-7	few	TRBD2	TRBV18
TGTGCCAGCAGTCCTAAAGGCTACGAGCAGTACTTC	CASSPKGYEQYF	TRBJ2-7	NA	NA	TRBV12-3/TRBV12-4
TGTGCCAGCAGCTTAGCTCCCAGCAATCAGCCCCAGCATTTT	CASSLAPSNQPQHF	TRBJ1-5	NA	NA	TRBV7-2
TGCAGTGCTAGGGAGGACATTAGCACAGATACGCAGTATTTT	CSAREDISTDTQYF	TRBJ2-3	few	NA	TRBV20-1
TGTGCCAGCAGGACTAGCGGGAGGAGCGGGGAGCTGTTTTTT	CASRTSGRSGELFF	TRBJ2-2	NA	TRBD2	TRBV19
TGTGCCTGGAGTCACGCGGGAGCTTTCTTCACAGATACGCAGTATTTT	CAWSHAGAFFTDTQYF	TRBJ2-3	few	TRBD2	TRBV30
TGTGCCTGGAGTGTATCCCCCTTGACCCGGGGCGGCAATCAGCCCCAGCATTTT	CAWSVSPLTRGGNQPQHF	TRBJ1-5	NA	NA	TRBV30
TGTGCCATCAGTGGGCGAGCGGGAGGGCGAGAGACCCAGTACTTC	CAISGRAGGRETQYF	TRBJ2-5	NA	TRBD2	TRBV10-3
TGTGCCAGCAGCCAAAGACAGCGCGAGCAGTACTTC	CASSQRQREQYF	TRBJ2-7	NA	NA	TRBV3-1
TGTGCCAGCAGTTTTTCGACAGGGATCAATCAGCCCCAGCATTTT	CASSFSTGINQPQHF	TRBJ1-5	NA	TRBD1	TRBV6-5
TGTGCCAGCAGCTTGGAAGGGCCTACAGATACGCAGTATTTT	CASSLEGPTDTQYF	TRBJ2-3	few	NA	TRBV5-4
TGTGCCAGCACCTCCACGTGGGCCGGCTTCTACGAGCAGTACTTC	CASTSTWAGFYEQYF	TRBJ2-7	NA	NA	TRBV6-2/TRBV6-3
TGCAGTGCTAGAAGATGGCAAAGCACAGATACGCAGTATTTT	CSARRWQSTDTQYF	TRBJ2-3	NA	NA	TRBV20-1
TGTGCCAGCAGTTCACGGGGACTAGCGGGATTAAGGGATGAGCAGTTCTTC	CASSSRGLAGLRDEQFF	TRBJ2-1	few	TRBD2	TRBV12-3/TRBV12-4
TGTGCCAGCAGCTTCGGGGGGTTTTACGAGCAGTACTTC	CASSFGGFYEQYF	TRBJ2-7	NA	TRBD2	TRBV7-8
TGTGCCAGCAGTACCCAGGGTAGCGGGAAATCCGAGCAGTACTTC	CASSTQGSGKSEQYF	TRBJ2-7	NA	TRBD2	TRBV28
TGTGCCAGCAGCTCAGACAGCAAAAACATTCAGTACTTC	CASSSDSKNIQYF	TRBJ2-4	few	NA	TRBV11-1
TGTGCCAGCAGCTTATTTGCAGATACGCAGTATTTT	CASSLFADTQYF	TRBJ2-3	few	NA	TRBV7-2
TGTGCCAGCAGTGAAGGGACAGGGTACATAACCCCCTATGGCTACACCTTC	CASSEGTGYITPYGYTF	TRBJ1-2	NA	TRBD1	TRBV2
TGTGCCATCAGTGAGTCCATCTACAATGAGCAGTTCTTC	CAISESIYNEQFF	TRBJ2-1	few	NA	TRBV10-3
TGTGCCAGCAGTTACAGGGGGCGCGGCTATGGCTACACCTTC	CASSYRGRGYGYTF	TRBJ1-2	NA	TRBD1	TRBV12-3/TRBV12-4
TGCAGCGTTGTCGGGATTGAAGAGACCCAGTACTTC	CSVVGIEETQYF	TRBJ2-5	NA	NA	TRBV29-1
TGTGCCAGCAGTTTATACTCCTCCTACGAGCAGTACTTC	CASSLYSSYEQYF	TRBJ2-7	few	NA	TRBV27
TGTGCCAGCAGCGCGGGGGCCCGGTATGGCTACACCTTC	CASSAGARYGYTF	TRBJ1-2	few	NA	TRBV6-5
TGTGCCAGCAGCCAAGAAGGGGGGTTCCCCTCCTACGAGCAGTACTTC	CASSQEGGFPSYEQYF	TRBJ2-7	NA	NA	TRBV4-2
TGTGCCAGCGTGGCCGGGAACTATGGCTACACCTTC	CASVAGNYGYTF	TRBJ1-2	NA	NA	TRBV6-5
TGCAGTGCTAGAGTGGCGGGAGTCTACGAGCAGTACTTC	CSARVAGVYEQYF	TRBJ2-7	few	TRBD2	TRBV20-1
TGCAGTGCTAGGGGGGGCGGCAATCAGCCCCAGCATTTT	CSARGGGNQPQHF	TRBJ1-5	NA	NA	TRBV20-1
TGCAGCGCCCGGGACCGGCCCTACGAGCAGTACTTC	CSARDRPYEQYF	TRBJ2-7	few	NA	TRBV29-1
TGTGCCAGTAGTATAACAGGCGCAGGGAGTCAGCCCCAGCATTTT	CASSITGAGSQPQHF	TRBJ1-5	many	NA	TRBV19
TGTGCCAGCAGCTTAGGCTGGTCTGGGGGAGTTCAGCCCCAGCATTTT	CASSLGWSGGVQPQHF	TRBJ1-5	NA	NA	TRBV7-2